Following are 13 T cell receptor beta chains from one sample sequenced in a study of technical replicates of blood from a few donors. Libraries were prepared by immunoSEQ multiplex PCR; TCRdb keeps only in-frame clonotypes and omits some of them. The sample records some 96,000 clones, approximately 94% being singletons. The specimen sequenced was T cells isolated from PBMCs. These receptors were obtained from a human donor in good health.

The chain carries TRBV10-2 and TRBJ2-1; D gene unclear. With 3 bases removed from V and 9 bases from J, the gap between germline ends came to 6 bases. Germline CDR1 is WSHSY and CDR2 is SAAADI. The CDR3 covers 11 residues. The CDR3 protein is CASSDPGEQFF. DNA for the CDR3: TGCGCCAGCAGTGACCCGGGTGAGCAGTTCTTC.

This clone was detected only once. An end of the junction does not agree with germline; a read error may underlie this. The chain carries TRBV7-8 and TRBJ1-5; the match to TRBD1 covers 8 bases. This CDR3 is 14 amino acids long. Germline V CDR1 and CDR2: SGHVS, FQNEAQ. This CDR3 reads CASSLDRVNKPQHF. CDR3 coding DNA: TGTGCCAGCAGCTTGGACAGGGTCAATAAGCCCCAGCATTTT.

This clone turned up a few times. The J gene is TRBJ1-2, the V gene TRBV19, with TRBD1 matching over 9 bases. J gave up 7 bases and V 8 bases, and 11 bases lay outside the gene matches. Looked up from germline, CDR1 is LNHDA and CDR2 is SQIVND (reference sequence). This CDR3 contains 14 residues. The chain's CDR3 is CASGATGTGIGYTF. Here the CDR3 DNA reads TGTGCCAGTGGCGCTACCGGGACAGGGATTGGCTACACCTTC.

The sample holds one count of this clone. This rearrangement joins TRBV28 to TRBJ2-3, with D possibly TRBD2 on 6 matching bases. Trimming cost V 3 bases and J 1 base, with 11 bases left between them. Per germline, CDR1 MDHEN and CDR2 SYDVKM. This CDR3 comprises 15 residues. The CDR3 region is CASSFWRAGTDTQYF. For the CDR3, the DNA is TGTGCCAGCAGTTTTTGGAGGGCGGGCACAGATACGCAGTATTTT.

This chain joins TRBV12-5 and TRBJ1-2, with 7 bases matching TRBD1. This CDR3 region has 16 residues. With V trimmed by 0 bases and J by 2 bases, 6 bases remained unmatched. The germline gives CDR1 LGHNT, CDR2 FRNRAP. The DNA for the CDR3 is TGTGCTAGTGGTTTGGTCTCCGGGACAGCCAACTATGGCTACACCTTC. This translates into CASGLVSGTANYGYTF.

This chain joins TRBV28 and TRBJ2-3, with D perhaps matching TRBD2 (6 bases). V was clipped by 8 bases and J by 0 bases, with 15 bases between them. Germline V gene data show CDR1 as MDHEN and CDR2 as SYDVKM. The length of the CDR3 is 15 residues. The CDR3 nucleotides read TGTGCCAGCGGATTTAGCGGTCCTAGCACAGATACGCAGTATTTT. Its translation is CASGFSGPSTDTQYF.

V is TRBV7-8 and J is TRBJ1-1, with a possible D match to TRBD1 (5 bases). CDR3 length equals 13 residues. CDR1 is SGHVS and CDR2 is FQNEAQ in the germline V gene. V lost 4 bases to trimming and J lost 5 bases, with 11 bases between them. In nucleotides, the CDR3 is TGTGCCAGCAGCTCCAGGGTTGGGACTGAAGCTTTCTTT. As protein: CASSSRVGTEAFF.

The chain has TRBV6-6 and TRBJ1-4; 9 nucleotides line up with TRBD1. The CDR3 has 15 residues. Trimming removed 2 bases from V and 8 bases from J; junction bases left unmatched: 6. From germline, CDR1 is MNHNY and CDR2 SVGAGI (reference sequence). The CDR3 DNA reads TGTGCCAGCAGTTACCGGACAGGGGTTCAAGAAAAACTGTTTTTT. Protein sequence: CASSYRTGVQEKLFF.

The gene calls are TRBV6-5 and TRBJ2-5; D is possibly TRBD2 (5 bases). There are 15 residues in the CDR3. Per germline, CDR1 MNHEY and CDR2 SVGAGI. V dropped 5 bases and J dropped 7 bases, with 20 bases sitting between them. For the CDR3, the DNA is TGTGCCAGCAGTCCCACCTACATCGGGGTTGGGACCCAGTACTTC. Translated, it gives CASSPTYIGVGTQYF.

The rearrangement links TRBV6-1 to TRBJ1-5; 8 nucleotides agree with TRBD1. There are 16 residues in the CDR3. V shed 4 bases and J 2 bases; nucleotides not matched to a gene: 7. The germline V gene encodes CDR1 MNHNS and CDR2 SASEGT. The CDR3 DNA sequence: TGTGCCAGCAGTGCCCAGGGGGCTCGCGGCAATCAGCCCCAGCATTTT. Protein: CASSAQGARGNQPQHF.

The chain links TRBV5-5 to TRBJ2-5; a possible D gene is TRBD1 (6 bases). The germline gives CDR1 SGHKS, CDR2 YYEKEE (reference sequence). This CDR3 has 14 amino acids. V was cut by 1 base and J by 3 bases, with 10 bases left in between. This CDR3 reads CASSLTGMEETQYF. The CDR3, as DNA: TGTGCCAGCAGCTTGACAGGGATGGAAGAGACCCAGTACTTC.

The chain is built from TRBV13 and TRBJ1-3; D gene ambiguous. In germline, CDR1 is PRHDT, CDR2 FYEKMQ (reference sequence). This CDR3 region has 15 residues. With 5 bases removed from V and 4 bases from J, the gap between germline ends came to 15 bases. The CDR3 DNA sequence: TGTGCCAGCAGCGCAGGATGGCGAACCGGAAACACCATATATTTT. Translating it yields CASSAGWRTGNTIYF.

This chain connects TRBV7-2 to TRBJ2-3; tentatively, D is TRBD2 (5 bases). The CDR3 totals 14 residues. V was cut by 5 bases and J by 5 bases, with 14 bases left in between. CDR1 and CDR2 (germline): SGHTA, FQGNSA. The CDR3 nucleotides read TGTGCCAGCAGCGACCCCCTAGCAAGAGATACGCAGTATTTT. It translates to CASSDPLARDTQYF.